These 20 T cell receptor beta chains came from one sample sequenced in a study of identical twins. MiXCR, run by TCRdb on the 5' RACE reads, gives a single entry per CDR3 protein. The sample consists of under 300,000 distinct CDR3 sequences, more than 12% of them appearing once. Material: memory (CD45RO+) T cells sorted from blood. The source is a woman between 18 and 29 years old in good health.

CDR3 in DNA: TGTGCCAGCAGTGAAGGGAGGTCCGGCGGCAATGAGCAGTTCTTC. This gives the protein CASSEGRSGGNEQFF. The rearrangement uses TRBV6-1 and TRBJ2-1, with D maybe TRBD2 (5 bases). V lost 1 base, J lost 6 bases, and 13 bases lay in between. The germline V gene has CDR1 MNHNS and CDR2 SASEGT. The CDR3 is made up of 15 amino acids.

This sequence joins TRBV2 and TRBJ1-1; no reliable D call. V lost 7 bases, J lost 0 bases, and 9 bases lay in between. Germline CDR1 reads SNHLY; CDR2 reads FYNNEI. This CDR3 has 13 residues. The CDR3 DNA reads TGTGCCAGCAATCGCCTGCTGAACACTGAAGCTTTCTTT. Translating it yields CASNRLLNTEAFF. Using reference TRBV2 and TRBJ1-1 for the parts outside the CDR3, the full variable domain is EPEVTQTPSHQVTQMGQEVILRCVPISNHLYFYWYRQILGQKVEFLVSFYNNEISEKSEIFDDQFSVERPDGSNFTLKIRSTKLEDSAMYFCASNRLLNTEAFFGQGTRLTVV.

In this sample, this clonotype turned up a few times. The chain carries TRBV5-1 and TRBJ2-7; 7 bases line up with TRBD1. The V and J ends lost 4 bases and 4 bases, in that order; junction bases with no gene match: 2. CDR3 length: 12 amino acids. Germline CDR1 is SGHRS and CDR2 is YFSETQ. The DNA for the CDR3 is TGCGCCAGCAGCGAGGACAGGTACGAGCAGTACTTC. It translates to CASSEDRYEQYF.

This clonotype showed up just a few times. J is TRBJ2-1 and V is TRBV20-1; the D gene is possibly TRBD2 (5 bases). Germline assignment: CDR1 DFQATT and CDR2 SNEGSKA (reference sequence). V was clipped by 7 bases and J by 5 bases, with 9 bases between them. CDR3 length: 11 amino acids. Written as DNA, the CDR3 is TGCAGTGGGGTCGGGAACAATGAGCAGTTCTTC. Protein: CSGVGNNEQFF.

This clonotype was recorded a few times. This chain joins TRBV7-2 and TRBJ2-3; 12 bases match TRBD2. This CDR3 spans 17 amino acids. Germline trimming cut 4 bases from V and 2 bases from J; bases unmatched to any gene: 7. Germline CDR1 reads SGHTA; CDR2 reads FQGNSA. The CDR3, as DNA: TGTGCCAGCAGCTCAGGACTAGCGGGGACATTCACAGATACGCAGTATTTT. Residues: CASSSGLAGTFTDTQYF. The full variable domain, with the rest looked up from reference TRBV7-2 and TRBJ2-3, is GAGVSQSPSNKVTEKGKDVELRCDPISGHTALYWYRQSLGQGLEFLIYFQGNSAPDKSGLPSDRFSAERTGGSVSTLTIQRTQQEDSAVYLCASSSGLAGTFTDTQYFGPGTRLTVL.

V and J are TRBV7-2 and TRBJ1-2; 11 nucleotides match TRBD1. This CDR3 contains 14 residues. Trimming cost V 5 bases and J 6 bases; bases outside gene matches: 5. Germline V lookup: CDR1 SGHTA, CDR2 FQGNSA. The CDR3 protein is CASSPDRGRDGYTF. For the CDR3, the DNA is TGTGCCAGCAGCCCGGACAGGGGGCGAGATGGCTACACCTTC.

The rearrangement uses TRBV5-1 and TRBJ2-5, with 8 bases aligning to TRBD1. J gave up 1 base and V 4 bases, and 6 bases lay outside the gene matches. The germline gives CDR1 SGHRS, CDR2 YFSETQ. The CDR3 contains 15 residues. The DNA of the CDR3 is TGCGCCAGCAGCACAACCGGGACAGGCCAAGAGACCCAGTACTTC. It translates to CASSTTGTGQETQYF. Looking up the rest from reference TRBV5-1 and TRBJ2-5 gives the full variable domain: KAGVTQTPRYLIKTRGQQVTLSCSPISGHRSVSWYQQTPGQGLQFLFEYFSETQRNKGNFPGRFSGRQFSNSRSEMNVSTLELGDSALYLCASSTTGTGQETQYFGPGTRLLVL.

This clonotype showed up many times. CDR3 loop: CASIPRTGTTGELFF. In DNA, the CDR3 is TGTGCCAGCATCCCTCGGACAGGGACCACCGGGGAGCTGTTTTTT. This chain joins TRBV12-3 or TRBV12-4 and TRBJ2-2; 8 bases match TRBD1. The V and J ends lost 7 bases and 4 bases, in that order; junction bases with no gene match: 8. The CDR3 spans 15 residues.

This clonotype was detected only a few times. The chain combines TRBV20-1 with TRBJ2-7; no firm D call. V lost 3 bases and J 2 bases, leaving 8 bases between the germline ends. The CDR3 loop spans 12 amino acids. CDR1 is DFQATT and CDR2 is SNEGSKA in the germline V gene (reference sequence). CDR3 sequence: CSASKGTYEQYF. CDR3 coding DNA: TGCAGTGCTAGTAAGGGTACCTACGAGCAGTACTTC.

The V and J genes are TRBV14 and TRBJ2-3, with TRBD1 matching 7 bases. This CDR3 is 15 amino acids long. Germline V lookup: CDR1 SGHDN, CDR2 FVKESK. The ends lost 6 bases at V and 0 bases at J; junction bases unmatched: 6. In DNA, the CDR3 is TGTGCCAGCAGTCCCACAGGGGCCAGCACAGATACGCAGTATTTT. The encoded protein is CASSPTGASTDTQYF.

This clonotype occurred a few times. CDR3 in amino acids: CASSTWTGPTGELFF. CDR3 sequence (DNA): TGTGCCAGCAGCACCTGGACGGGCCCGACCGGGGAGCTGTTTTTT. The rearrangement uses TRBV9 and TRBJ2-2; unclear D gene. This CDR3 has 15 amino acids. The V gene lost 4 bases and the J gene lost 5 bases, with 15 bases spanning the gap. Germline V gives CDR1 SGDLS, CDR2 YYNGEE.

There are many counts of this clonotype. The chain carries TRBV6-4 and TRBJ2-7, with 14 bases that match TRBD2. The V gene's germline CDR1 is MRHNA and CDR2 SNTAGT. The CDR3 totals 14 residues. Losses at the gene ends were 2 bases for V and 6 bases for J; bases not matched to a gene: 0. The CDR3 bases are TGTGCCAGCAGTGACGGGACTAGCGGGAGCGAGCAGTACTTC. This encodes CASSDGTSGSEQYF.

This clonotype was observed a few times. This chain uses TRBV5-1 with TRBJ2-1; 8 bases agree with TRBD1. V lost 4 bases to trimming and J lost 7 bases; unmatched junction nucleotides: 7. The CDR3 sequence is 14 residues long. Germline V lookup: CDR1 SGHRS, CDR2 YFSETQ. The CDR3 here is CASSATGELNEQFF. Written as DNA, the CDR3 is TGCGCCAGCAGCGCGACAGGGGAATTGAATGAGCAGTTCTTC.

The chain joins TRBV27 to TRBJ1-6; D not certain. Germline V gives CDR1 MNHEY, CDR2 SMNVEV (reference sequence). Deletions cut 3 bases from V and 7 bases from J, with 10 bases between. The CDR3 has 14 amino acids. In nucleotides, the CDR3 is TGTGCCAGCAGTTTCGGTAGGCGGAATTCACCCCTCCACTTT. Translating gives CASSFGRRNSPLHF.

This clonotype was detected a few times. The chain recombines TRBV27 with TRBJ1-4; D ambiguous. Per the germline V gene, CDR1 is MNHEY and CDR2 is SMNVEV (reference sequence). This CDR3 is 14 amino acids long. V was clipped by 9 bases and J by 4 bases, with 15 bases between them. As DNA, the CDR3 is TGTGCCAGTCGCGGAGGGCAGGTTAATGAAAAACTGTTTTTT. Translated, it gives CASRGGQVNEKLFF.

This clonotype was picked up a small number of times. The rearrangement links TRBV30 to TRBJ2-2, with a possible D match to TRBD2 (5 bases). CDR1 is GTSNPN and CDR2 is SVGIG in the germline V gene (reference sequence). The CDR3 sequence is 14 residues long. The ends were cut back, 5 bases at V and 6 bases at J, with 16 bases in the middle. The CDR3 nucleotides are TGTGCCTGGCAGATGGGGAGATTCGCCGGGGAGCTGTTTTTT. Translating gives CAWQMGRFAGELFF.

The CDR3 coding sequence is TGCAGTGCAAAACAGACTAGCGGGGGCCACGAGCAGTACTTC. The encoded protein is CSAKQTSGGHEQYF. J is TRBJ2-7 and V is TRBV20-1; 12 bases map to TRBD2. There are 14 residues in the CDR3. The trim removed 6 bases at V and 5 bases at J, leaving 8 bases unmatched. Germline lookup yields CDR1 DFQATT and CDR2 SNEGSKA (reference sequence).

In this sample, this clonotype turned up many times. V usage is TRBV12-3 or TRBV12-4 and J usage is TRBJ1-4; D gene ambiguous. Trimming pared 4 bases from V and 13 bases from J, leaving 10 bases between. This CDR3 has 11 amino acids. CDR3 nucleotide sequence: TGTGCCAGCAGTTCTCGGGAGGGACTGTTTTTT. Protein sequence: CASSSREGLFF.

Ten or more counts support this clonotype. No conserved phenylalanine or tryptophan ends this CDR3, so it is likely a read error. Because the CDR3's place on the DNA is in doubt, the DNA is left out and the CDR3 is given as listed by TCRdb. The chain is built from TRBV5-1 and TRBJ1-2; the table gives TRBD1 as D, unverified against the DNA. In germline, CDR1 is SGHRS, CDR2 YFSETQ. A total of 8 residues make up the CDR3, ends included. CDR3 protein: CATPTGCV.

At least ten counts were recorded for this clonotype. The rearrangement links TRBV12-3 or TRBV12-4 to TRBJ2-7; 12 bases are a match to TRBD2. This CDR3 is built from 14 residues. J lost 5 bases, V lost 7 bases, and 6 bases had no gene match. The CDR3 DNA follows: TGTGCCAGCACTAGCGGGGGGGCTGAAAACGAGCAGTACTTC. Translated, it gives CASTSGGAENEQYF.